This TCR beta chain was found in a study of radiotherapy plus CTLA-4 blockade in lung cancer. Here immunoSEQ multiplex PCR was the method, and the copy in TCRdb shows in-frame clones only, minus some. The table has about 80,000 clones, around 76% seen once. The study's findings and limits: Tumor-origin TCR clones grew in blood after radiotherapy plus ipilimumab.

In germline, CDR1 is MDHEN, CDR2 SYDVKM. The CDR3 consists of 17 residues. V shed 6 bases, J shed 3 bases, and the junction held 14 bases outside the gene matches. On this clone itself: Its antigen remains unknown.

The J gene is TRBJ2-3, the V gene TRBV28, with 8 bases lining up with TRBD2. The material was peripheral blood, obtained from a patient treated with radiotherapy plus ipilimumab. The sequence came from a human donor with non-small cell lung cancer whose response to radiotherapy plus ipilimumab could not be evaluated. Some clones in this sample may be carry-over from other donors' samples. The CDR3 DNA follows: TGTGCCAGCAGCTTCCCCGGGCAGCGGGGGAGGACAGATACGCAGTATTTT. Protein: CASSFPGQRGRTDTQYF.